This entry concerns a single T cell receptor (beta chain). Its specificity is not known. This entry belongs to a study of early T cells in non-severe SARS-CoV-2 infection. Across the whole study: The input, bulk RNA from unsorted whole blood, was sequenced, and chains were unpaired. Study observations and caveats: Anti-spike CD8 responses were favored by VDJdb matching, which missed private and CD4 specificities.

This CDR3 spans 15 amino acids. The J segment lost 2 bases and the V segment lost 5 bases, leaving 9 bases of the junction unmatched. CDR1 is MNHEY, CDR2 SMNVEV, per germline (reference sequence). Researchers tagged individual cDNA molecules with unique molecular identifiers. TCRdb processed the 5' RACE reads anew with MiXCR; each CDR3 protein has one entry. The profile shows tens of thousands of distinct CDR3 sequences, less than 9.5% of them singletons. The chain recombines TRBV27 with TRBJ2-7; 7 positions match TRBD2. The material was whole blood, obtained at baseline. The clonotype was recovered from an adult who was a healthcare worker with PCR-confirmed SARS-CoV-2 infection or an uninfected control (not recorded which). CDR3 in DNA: TGTGCCAGCAGTGGCGATAGCGGGTTGACCTACGAGCAGTACTTC. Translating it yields CASSGDSGLTYEQYF.